These 9 T cell receptor beta chains came from one sample sequenced in a study of cytomegalovirus exposure and HLA in healthy donors. PCR employed 60 Vbeta and 13 Jbeta primers. Only in-frame clones appear in the TCRdb table, and some are missing; sequencing was by immunoSEQ multiplex PCR. This repertoire shows about 110,000 clones, roughly 80% found once; its top ten account for 5.4%. Sequenced sample: PBMCs. The receptors stem from a woman under 40 in good health and CMV-seropositive.

The CDR3: CASSLVGTDYGYTF. In DNA, the CDR3 is TGTGCCAGCAGTTTAGTGGGGACAGACTATGGCTACACCTTC. J is TRBJ1-2 and V is TRBV27, with 7 bases aligning to TRBD1. With V trimmed by 2 bases and J by 3 bases, 3 bases remained unmatched. This CDR3 is built from 14 residues. Germline V gives CDR1 MNHEY, CDR2 SMNVEV (reference sequence).

This clone was detected only once. Mismatch with germline at one junction end may stem from a read error. The rearrangement links TRBV18 to TRBJ2-6; D is unresolved. The CDR3 spans 13 residues. CDR1 and CDR2 (germline): KGHSH, LQKENI. The CDR3 region has the DNA TGTGCCAGCTCACCGGGCAGCCTCAACGCCCTGACTTTC. Translation gives CASSPGSLNALTF.

The genes are TRBV10-3 and TRBJ1-6; D remains unclear. Germline CDR1 and CDR2: ENHRY and SYGVKD. With 3 bases removed from V and 10 bases from J, the gap between germline ends came to 10 bases. The CDR3 loop spans 13 amino acids. The CDR3 loop reads CAISEPTLSPLHF. The CDR3 bases are TGTGCCATCAGTGAACCCACTCTCTCACCCCTCCACTTT.

The chain recombines TRBV2 with TRBJ2-2; tentatively, D is TRBD2 (6 bases). There are 11 residues in the CDR3. Trimming stripped 8 bases from V and 5 bases from J, with 6 bases between. Per germline, CDR1 SNHLY and CDR2 FYNNEI. The CDR3 here is CASRETGELFF. The CDR3 bases are TGTGCCAGCCGGGAGACCGGGGAGCTGTTTTTT.

CDR3 nucleotides: TGTGCCAGCAGCTTAGGGGGACTAGCGGGAGGAGATACGCAGTATTTT. It encodes CASSLGGLAGGDTQYF. This sequence joins TRBV7-3 and TRBJ2-3; 15 bases are shared with TRBD2. The CDR3 sequence is 16 residues long. Germline values: CDR1 SGHTA, CDR2 FQGTGA. V was pared by 2 bases and J by 5 bases, with 2 bases of the junction left unmatched.

This chain connects TRBV27 to TRBJ1-6, with TRBD1 as a possible D gene (5 bases). The CDR3 has 14 residues. Trimming shortened V by 7 bases and J by 9 bases, and 16 bases separated the two germline ends. In germline, CDR1 is MNHEY, CDR2 SMNVEV (reference sequence). The CDR3: CASTDSRRISPLHF. In nucleotides, the CDR3 is TGTGCCAGCACCGACAGCCGACGGATTTCACCCCTCCACTTT.

This sequence joins TRBV5-1 and TRBJ1-2; tentative D call: TRBD1 (5 bases). V lost 3 bases to trimming and J lost 7 bases, with 22 bases between them. The germline gives CDR1 SGHRS, CDR2 YFSETQ. The CDR3 is made up of 16 amino acids. CDR3 sequence: CASSSLAQQGIGGYTF. The CDR3 coding sequence is TGCGCCAGCAGCTCCCTGGCCCAGCAGGGAATTGGTGGCTACACCTTC.

The chain joins TRBV5-6 to TRBJ1-2; D call uncertain. This CDR3 has 12 amino acids. V was cut by 0 bases and J by 4 bases, with 4 bases left in between. Looked up from germline, CDR1 is SGHDT and CDR2 is YYEEEE. The CDR3 nucleotides read TGTGCCAGCAGCTTGGAGCGCTATGGCTACACCTTC. Protein: CASSLERYGYTF.

This chain connects TRBV2 to TRBJ2-7; 8 bases map to TRBD1. From germline, CDR1 is SNHLY and CDR2 FYNNEI. V dropped 5 bases and J dropped 2; count of bases not matched to a gene: 8. CDR3 length: 15 amino acids. The CDR3 nucleotides read TGTGCCAGCAGTCTATCCGGGACAGGAACCTACGAGCAGTACTTC. This codes for CASSLSGTGTYEQYF.